The 27 T cell receptor beta chains listed next were all sequenced from one sample in a study of CD8+ T cells in alopecia areata. Sequencing used cDNA as its template, made by extracting RNA and reverse transcribing it. Produced via immunoSEQ multiplex PCR; TCRdb's table is partial and in-frame only. Of 150,000 to 200,000 clones detected, roughly 66% appear once; the ten largest clones hold approximately 1%. Treatment in this sample: oral pan-JAK inhibitor, 5-10 mg twice daily. This specimen consisted of CD4+ T cells sorted from blood, obtained at week 24, from a patient treated with tofacitinib. These receptors were taken from a human donor with alopecia areata.

Many counts were recorded for this clone. The chain employs TRBV2 and TRBJ2-7; possibly TRBD1 or TRBD2 for D (5 bases each). The CDR3 runs 18 residues. The germline V gene has CDR1 SNHLY and CDR2 FYNNEI. With 11 bases removed from V and 2 bases from J, the gap between germline ends came to 31 bases. The DNA of the CDR3 is TGTGCCGGACGAGGAGTCAGTGAGGGGTCTAGTCCCGCCTACGAGCAGTACTTC. Protein product: CAGRGVSEGSSPAYEQYF.

This clone has more than one count but fewer than ten. The chain uses TRBV10-3 and TRBJ2-7, with D possibly being TRBD2 (5 bases). V was trimmed by 2 bases and J by 4 bases, leaving 15 bases between them. The CDR3 covers 15 residues. Germline V lookup: CDR1 ENHRY, CDR2 SYGVKD. CDR3 in DNA: TGTGCCATCAGTGAGGCAGCGGTCAGACAATACGAGCAGTACTTC. Translated, it gives CAISEAAVRQYEQYF.

This clone was observed a single time. The rearrangement uses TRBV5-1 and TRBJ1-2; maybe TRBD1 (6 bases). The V end lost 8 bases, the J end lost 4 bases, and 18 bases lay between the germline ends. The CDR3 loop spans 14 amino acids. The germline V gene has CDR1 SGHRS and CDR2 YFSETQ. This chain's CDR3 is CASKVGGEFYGYTF. CDR3 bases: TGCGCCAGTAAAGTAGGGGGGGAGTTCTATGGCTACACCTTC.

The rearrangement joins TRBV29-1 to TRBJ2-3; D ambiguous. The CDR3 runs to 13 residues. Germline V gene lookup returns CDR1 SQVTM and CDR2 ANQGSEA. V was cut by 3 bases and J by 2 bases, with 9 bases left in between. The CDR3 loop reads CSVEVRITDTQYF. The CDR3 coding sequence is TGCAGCGTTGAGGTCAGGATCACAGATACGCAGTATTTT.

The chain uses TRBV15 and TRBJ2-5, with 12 bases aligning to TRBD2. Germline CDR1 LNHNV, CDR2 YYDKDF (reference sequence). After removal of 5 bases from V and 5 bases from J, the junction contained 9 bases not matched to a gene. This CDR3 is 16 amino acids long. CDR3 DNA sequence: TGTGCCACCAGCGGAAGACTAGCGGGGGAGGGGGAGACCCAGTACTTC. It yields the protein CATSGRLAGEGETQYF.

This clone was picked up a small number of times. This chain connects TRBV5-1 to TRBJ2-7; D gene uncertain. CDR1 is SGHRS, CDR2 YFSETQ, per germline. V was shortened by 1 base and J by 8 bases, with 13 bases between the two germline ends. This CDR3 is built from 13 residues. This CDR3 reads CASSLTAADQQYF. The CDR3 DNA reads TGCGCCAGCAGCTTGACGGCCGCAGACCAGCAGTACTTC. Filled out from reference TRBV5-1 and TRBJ2-7, the complete variable domain reads KAGVTQTPRYLIKTRGQQVTLSCSPISGHRSVSWYQQTPGQGLQFLFEYFSETQRNKGNFPGRFSGRQFSNSRSEMNVSTLELGDSALYLCASSLTAADQQYFGPGTRLTVT.

Written as DNA, the CDR3 is TGTGCCAGCAGCGCTAGCTCGGCAAATCTTGAAGCTTTCTTT. Translating it yields CASSASSANLEAFF. The chain carries TRBV9 and TRBJ1-1; unclear D gene. This CDR3 spans 14 amino acids. V dropped 3 bases and J dropped 7 bases, with 16 bases sitting between them. CDR1 and CDR2 (germline): SGDLS, YYNGEE.

This clone was recorded a few times. The chain has TRBV29-1 and TRBJ2-2; D is unclear. The V and J ends lost 5 bases and 5 bases respectively, with 9 bases between them. The CDR3 spans 12 residues. Per the germline V gene, CDR1 is SQVTM and CDR2 is ANQGSEA. The CDR3 nucleotides read TGCAGCGTTAGTTATTTTACCGGGGAGCTGTTTTTT. It encodes CSVSYFTGELFF.

The chain uses TRBV30 and TRBJ1-1; TRBD1 matches at 9 bases. The ends lost 4 bases at V and 11 bases at J; junction bases unmatched: 5. From germline, CDR1 is GTSNPN and CDR2 SVGIG (reference sequence). CDR3 length: 11 residues. CDR3 sequence: CAWNQQGAAFF. The DNA for the CDR3 is TGTGCCTGGAATCAACAGGGGGCTGCTTTCTTT.

CDR3 sequence (DNA): TGCGCCAGCAGCTTCACAGGGCTTCAGCCCCAGCATTTT. This gives the protein CASSFTGLQPQHF. The genes are TRBV5-1 and TRBJ1-5; TRBD1 might be the D (6 bases). Looked up from germline, CDR1 is SGHRS and CDR2 is YFSETQ. The CDR3 spans 13 residues. Trimming pared 2 bases from V and 6 bases from J, leaving 9 bases between.

The chain carries TRBV5-1 and TRBJ2-7; D gene unclear. There are 14 residues in the CDR3. CDR1 is SGHRS and CDR2 is YFSETQ in the germline V gene. V was clipped by 1 base and J by 0 bases, with 8 bases between them. The CDR3 DNA sequence: TGCGCCAGCAGCTTGTTACAGAACTCCTACGAGCAGTACTTC. As protein: CASSLLQNSYEQYF.

V is TRBV6-6 and J is TRBJ1-2; no firm D call. This CDR3 is 14 amino acids long. The germline CDR1 and CDR2 sequences are MNHNY and SVGAGI (reference sequence). V was cut by 5 bases and J by 0 bases, with 10 bases left in between. As DNA, the CDR3 is TGTGCCAGCAGTCGTTCGGAAGCTAACTATGGCTACACCTTC. Amino acids: CASSRSEANYGYTF.

The V gene is TRBV15, the J gene TRBJ1-2, with a tentative D call TRBD1 (6 bases). CDR1 is LNHNV, CDR2 YYDKDF, per germline (reference sequence). This CDR3 contains 15 residues. Trimming removed 1 base at V and 4 bases at J, with 13 bases between. In nucleotides, the CDR3 is TGTGCCACCAGCAGAGCATCAGGGGTTCTCTATGGCTACACCTTC. This sequence encodes CATSRASGVLYGYTF. The full variable domain, completed using reference TRBV15 and TRBJ1-2, is DAMVIQNPRYQVTQFGKPVTLSCSQTLNHNVMYWYQQKSSQAPKLLFHYYDKDFNNEADTPDNFQSRRPNTSFCFLDIRSPGLGDTAMYLCATSRASGVLYGYTFGSGTRLTVV.

V usage is TRBV13 and J usage is TRBJ1-6; D remains ambiguous. This CDR3 spans 15 amino acids. Germline V CDR1 and CDR2: PRHDT, FYEKMQ (reference sequence). Deletions cut 0 bases from V and 0 bases from J, with 3 bases between. The DNA for the CDR3 is TGTGCCAGCAGCTTAGGGATCTCCTATAATTCACCCCTCCACTTT. Protein: CASSLGISYNSPLHF.

This clone counts as medium-sized. V is TRBV19 and J is TRBJ2-1; D uncertain. CDR3 length equals 11 residues. Trimming shortened V by 4 bases and J by 4 bases, and 2 bases separated the two germline ends. Germline values: CDR1 LNHDA, CDR2 SQIVND (reference sequence). The CDR3 spells CASSSYNEQFF. Here the CDR3 DNA reads TGTGCCAGTAGTAGTTACAATGAGCAGTTCTTC.

In its sample, this clone was seen a few times. The V gene is TRBV30, the J gene TRBJ1-6, with D perhaps matching TRBD1 (6 bases). The germline V gene has CDR1 GTSNPN and CDR2 SVGIG (reference sequence). The CDR3 loop spans 13 amino acids. The V gene lost 4 bases and the J gene lost 9 bases, with 13 bases spanning the gap. DNA for the CDR3: TGTGCCTGGAATAGGGGGGTTGGTTCACCCCTCCACTTT. The encoded protein is CAWNRGVGSPLHF.

V usage is TRBV25-1 and J usage is TRBJ2-5, with 12 bases fitting TRBD2. This CDR3 is built from 15 residues. With V trimmed by 1 base and J by 5 bases, 2 bases remained unmatched. Per the germline V gene, CDR1 is MGHDK and CDR2 is SYGVNS. The CDR3 region is CASSESSGGAETQYF. As DNA, the CDR3 is TGTGCCAGCAGTGAATCTAGCGGGGGGGCCGAGACCCAGTACTTC.

This rearrangement joins TRBV2 to TRBJ2-5, with a tentative D call TRBD2 (5 bases). Germline CDR1 reads SNHLY; CDR2 reads FYNNEI. The CDR3 runs 12 residues. The germline V and J ends were trimmed by 5 bases and 5 bases, with 9 bases remaining between them. The CDR3: CASSKSGETQYF. CDR3 sequence (DNA): TGTGCCAGCAGTAAATCGGGGGAGACCCAGTACTTC. The complete variable domain, with remaining parts taken from reference TRBV2 and TRBJ2-5, reads EPEVTQTPSHQVTQMGQEVILRCVPISNHLYFYWYRQILGQKVEFLVSFYNNEISEKSEIFDDQFSVERPDGSNFTLKIRSTKLEDSAMYFCASSKSGETQYFGPGTRLLVL.

Only a few counts were recorded for this clone. The chain links TRBV29-1 to TRBJ1-5, with TRBD1 matching over 7 bases. CDR3 size: 12 residues. Germline CDR1 is SQVTM and CDR2 is ANQGSEA. The CDR3 nucleotides are TGCAGTGCAGGACAGGACAATCAGCCCCAGCATTTT. This translates into CSAGQDNQPQHF.

This clone has just a few counts. This sequence joins TRBV30 and TRBJ1-5; a possible D gene is TRBD1 (6 bases). Germline CDR1 reads GTSNPN; CDR2 reads SVGIG (reference sequence). Deletions cut 0 bases from V and 1 base from J, with 13 bases between. The CDR3 runs 16 residues. The CDR3 loop reads CAWSVSGGGSNQPQHF. CDR3 in DNA: TGTGCCTGGAGTGTATCGGGGGGCGGGAGCAATCAGCCCCAGCATTTT.

J is TRBJ1-2 and V is TRBV29-1; D remains ambiguous. Trimming removed 3 bases at V and 4 bases at J, with 6 bases between. CDR3 size: 11 residues. In germline, CDR1 is SQVTM, CDR2 ANQGSEA. The CDR3 protein is CSVDELYGYTF. DNA for the CDR3: TGCAGCGTTGATGAGCTCTATGGCTACACCTTC.

The gene calls are TRBV29-1 and TRBJ1-1; D remains unclear. Germline CDR1 reads SQVTM; CDR2 reads ANQGSEA. V shed 4 bases and J shed 4 bases, with 10 bases lying between them. This CDR3 is 12 amino acids long. The CDR3 sequence: CSVGGLATEAFF. CDR3 sequence (DNA): TGCAGCGTTGGCGGGTTGGCCACTGAAGCTTTCTTT.

The CDR3 nucleotides read TGTGCCAGCAGTCCAGGGACAGGGCTGGGCATTCAGTACTTC. It is translated as CASSPGTGLGIQYF. The chain employs TRBV28 and TRBJ2-4; TRBD1 agrees at 9 bases. Germline assignment: CDR1 MDHEN and CDR2 SYDVKM. V lost 5 bases and J lost 9; bases outside the gene matches: 8. This CDR3 region has 14 residues.

This CDR3 reads CSAGTSGGAVDTQYF. The DNA for the CDR3 is TGCAGTGCCGGGACTAGCGGGGGGGCCGTGGATACGCAGTATTTT. This rearrangement joins TRBV29-1 to TRBJ2-3; 16 nucleotides line up with TRBD2. The length of the CDR3 is 15 residues. Germline CDR1 reads SQVTM; CDR2 reads ANQGSEA.

This clone was counted only a few times. The chain uses TRBV7-2 and TRBJ2-1, with 10 bases fitting TRBD2. The V gene end was trimmed by 4 bases and the J gene end by 5 bases; junction bases not matched to a gene: 11. CDR1 SGHTA and CDR2 FQGNSA come from the germline V gene. This CDR3 is built from 17 residues. CDR3 sequence reads: CASSSRVAGGPNNEQFF. The CDR3 bases are TGTGCCAGCAGCTCCAGAGTAGCGGGGGGTCCCAACAATGAGCAGTTCTTC. Filled out from reference TRBV7-2 and TRBJ2-1, the complete variable domain reads GAGVSQSPSNKVTEKGKDVELRCDPISGHTALYWYRQSLGQGLEFLIYFQGNSAPDKSGLPSDRFSAERTGGSVSTLTIQRTQQEDSAVYLCASSSRVAGGPNNEQFFGPGTRLTVL.

Notes on this clone: Other DNA sequences in the sample encode the same CDR3. The rearrangement joins TRBV6-5 to TRBJ1-2; perhaps TRBD1 as D (5 bases). The CDR3 length is 12 residues. From germline, CDR1 is MNHEY and CDR2 SVGAGI. The germline V and J ends were trimmed by 6 bases and 8 bases, with 13 bases remaining between them. CDR3 bases: TGTGCCAGCAGCGAGTCAGGGTTGGGCTACACCTTC. It yields the protein CASSESGLGYTF.

The genes are TRBV5-1 and TRBJ1-2; TRBD1 might be the D (5 bases). V lost 3 bases, J lost 4 bases, and 13 bases lay in between. The CDR3 is made up of 14 amino acids. Germline V CDR1 and CDR2: SGHRS, YFSETQ. The CDR3 is CASSSGQGTYGYTF. CDR3 bases: TGCGCCAGCAGCTCCGGGCAGGGTACCTATGGCTACACCTTC. The variable domain in full, completed from reference TRBV5-1 and TRBJ1-2, reads KAGVTQTPRYLIKTRGQQVTLSCSPISGHRSVSWYQQTPGQGLQFLFEYFSETQRNKGNFPGRFSGRQFSNSRSEMNVSTLELGDSALYLCASSSGQGTYGYTFGSGTRLTVV.